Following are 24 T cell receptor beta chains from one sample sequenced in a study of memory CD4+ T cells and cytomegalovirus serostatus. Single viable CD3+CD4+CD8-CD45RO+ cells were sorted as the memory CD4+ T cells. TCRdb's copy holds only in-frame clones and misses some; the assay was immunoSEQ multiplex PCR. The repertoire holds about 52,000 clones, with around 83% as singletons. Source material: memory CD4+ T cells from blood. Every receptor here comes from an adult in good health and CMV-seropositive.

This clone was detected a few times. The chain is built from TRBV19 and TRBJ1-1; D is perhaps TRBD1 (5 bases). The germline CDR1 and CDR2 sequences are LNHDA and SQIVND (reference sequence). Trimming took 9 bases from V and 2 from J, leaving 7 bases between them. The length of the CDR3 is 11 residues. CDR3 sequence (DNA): TGTGCCAGCCAGGGTAACACTGAAGCTTTCTTT. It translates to CASQGNTEAFF. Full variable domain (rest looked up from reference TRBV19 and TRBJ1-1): DGGITQSPKYLFRKEGQNVTLSCEQNLNHDAMYWYRQDPGQGLRLIYYSQIVNDFQKGDIAEGYSVSREKKESFPLTVTSAQKNPTAFYLCASQGNTEAFFGQGTRLTVV.

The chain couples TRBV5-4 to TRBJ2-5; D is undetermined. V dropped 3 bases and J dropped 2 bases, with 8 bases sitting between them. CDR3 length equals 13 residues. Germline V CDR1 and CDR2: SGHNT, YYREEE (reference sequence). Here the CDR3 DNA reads TGTGCCAGCAGCTCCATTTCTCAAGAGACCCAGTACTTC. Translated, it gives CASSSISQETQYF.

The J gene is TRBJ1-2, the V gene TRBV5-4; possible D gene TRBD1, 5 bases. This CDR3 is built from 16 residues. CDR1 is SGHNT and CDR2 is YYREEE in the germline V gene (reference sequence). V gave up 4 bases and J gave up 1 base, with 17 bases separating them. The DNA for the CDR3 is TGTGCCAGCAGCCCCTGGGGTGGGGGGGTTAACTATGGCTACACCTTC. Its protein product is CASSPWGGGVNYGYTF. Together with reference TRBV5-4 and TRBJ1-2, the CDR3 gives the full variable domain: ETGVTQSPTHLIKTRGQQVTLRCSSQSGHNTVSWYQQALGQGPQFIFQYYREEENGRGNFPPRFSGLQFPNYSSELNVNALELDDSALYLCASSPWGGGVNYGYTFGSGTRLTVV.

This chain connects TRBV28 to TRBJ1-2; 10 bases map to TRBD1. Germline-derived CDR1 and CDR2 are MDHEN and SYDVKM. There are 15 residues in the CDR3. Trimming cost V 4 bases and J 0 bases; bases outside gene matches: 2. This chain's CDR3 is CASSSGQGPNYGYTF. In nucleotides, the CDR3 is TGTGCCAGCAGTTCGGGACAGGGGCCTAACTATGGCTACACCTTC.

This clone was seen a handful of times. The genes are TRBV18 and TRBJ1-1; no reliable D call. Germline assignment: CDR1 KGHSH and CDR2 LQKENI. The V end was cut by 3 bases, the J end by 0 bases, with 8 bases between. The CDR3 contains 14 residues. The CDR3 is CASSPAIMNTEAFF. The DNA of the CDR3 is TGTGCCAGCTCACCCGCCATCATGAACACTGAAGCTTTCTTT.

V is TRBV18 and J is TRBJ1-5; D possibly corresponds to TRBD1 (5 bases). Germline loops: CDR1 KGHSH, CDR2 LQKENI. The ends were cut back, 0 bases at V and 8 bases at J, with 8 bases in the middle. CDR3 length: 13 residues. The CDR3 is CASSPPGGEPQHF. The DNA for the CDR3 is TGTGCCAGCTCACCACCGGGGGGGGAGCCCCAGCATTTT.

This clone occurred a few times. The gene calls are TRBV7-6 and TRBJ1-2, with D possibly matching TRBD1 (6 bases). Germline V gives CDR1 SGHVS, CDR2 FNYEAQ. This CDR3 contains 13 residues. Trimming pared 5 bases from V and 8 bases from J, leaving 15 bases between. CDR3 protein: CASSPRQAGGYTF. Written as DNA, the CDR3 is TGTGCCAGCAGCCCCCGACAGGCAGGAGGCTACACCTTC.

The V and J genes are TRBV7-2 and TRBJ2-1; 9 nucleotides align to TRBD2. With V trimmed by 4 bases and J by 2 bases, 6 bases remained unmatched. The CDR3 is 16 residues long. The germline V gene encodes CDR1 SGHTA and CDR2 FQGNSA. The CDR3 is CASSSTGTSPYNEQFF. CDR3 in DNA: TGTGCCAGCAGCTCCACCGGGACTAGCCCCTACAATGAGCAGTTCTTC.

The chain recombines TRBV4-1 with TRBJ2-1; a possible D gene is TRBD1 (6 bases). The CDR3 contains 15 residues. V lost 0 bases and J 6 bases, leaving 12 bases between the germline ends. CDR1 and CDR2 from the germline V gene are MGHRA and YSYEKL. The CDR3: CASSQDLTQGNEQFF. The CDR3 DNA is TGCGCCAGCAGCCAAGATCTAACACAGGGCAATGAGCAGTTCTTC.

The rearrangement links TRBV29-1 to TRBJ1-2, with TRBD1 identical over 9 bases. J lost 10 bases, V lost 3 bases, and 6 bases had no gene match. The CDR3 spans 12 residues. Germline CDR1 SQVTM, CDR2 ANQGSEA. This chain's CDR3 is CSVERGQGVYTF. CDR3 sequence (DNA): TGCAGCGTTGAGAGGGGACAGGGCGTCTACACCTTC.

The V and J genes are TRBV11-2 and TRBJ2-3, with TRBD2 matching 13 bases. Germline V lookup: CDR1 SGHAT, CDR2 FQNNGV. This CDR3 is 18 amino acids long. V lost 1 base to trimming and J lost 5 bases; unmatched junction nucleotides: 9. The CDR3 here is CASSLVRTSGGSGDTQYF. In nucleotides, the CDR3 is TGTGCCAGCAGCTTAGTTCGGACTAGCGGGGGATCAGGAGATACGCAGTATTTT. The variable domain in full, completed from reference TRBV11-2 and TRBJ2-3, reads EAGVAQSPRYKIIEKRQSVAFWCNPISGHATLYWYQQILGQGPKLLIQFQNNGVVDDSQLPKDRFSAERLKGVDSTLKIQPAKLEDSAVYLCASSLVRTSGGSGDTQYFGPGTRLTVL.

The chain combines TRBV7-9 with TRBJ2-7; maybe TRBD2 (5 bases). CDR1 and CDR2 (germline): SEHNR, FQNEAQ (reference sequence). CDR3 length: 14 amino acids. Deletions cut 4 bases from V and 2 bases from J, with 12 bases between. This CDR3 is CASSSPADPYEQYF. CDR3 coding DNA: TGTGCCAGCAGCTCCCCAGCGGACCCCTACGAGCAGTACTTC.

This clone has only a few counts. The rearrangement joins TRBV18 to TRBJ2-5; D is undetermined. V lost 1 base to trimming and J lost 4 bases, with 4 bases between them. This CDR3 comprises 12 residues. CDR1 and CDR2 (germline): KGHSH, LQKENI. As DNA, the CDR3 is TGTGCCAGCTCACCACGGGTAGAGACCCAGTACTTC. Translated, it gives CASSPRVETQYF.

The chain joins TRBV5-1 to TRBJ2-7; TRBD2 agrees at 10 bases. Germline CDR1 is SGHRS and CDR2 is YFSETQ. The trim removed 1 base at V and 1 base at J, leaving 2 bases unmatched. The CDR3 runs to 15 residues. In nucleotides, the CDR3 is TGCGCCAGCAGCTTGAGCGGGAGGGGTTCCTACGAGCAGTACTTC. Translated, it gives CASSLSGRGSYEQYF.

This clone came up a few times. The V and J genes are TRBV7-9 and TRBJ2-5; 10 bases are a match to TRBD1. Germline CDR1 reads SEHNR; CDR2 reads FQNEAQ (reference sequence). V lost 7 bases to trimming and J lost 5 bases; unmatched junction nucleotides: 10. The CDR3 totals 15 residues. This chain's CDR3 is CASTPGTGAWETQYF. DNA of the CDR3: TGTGCCAGCACCCCCGGGACAGGGGCGTGGGAGACCCAGTACTTC.

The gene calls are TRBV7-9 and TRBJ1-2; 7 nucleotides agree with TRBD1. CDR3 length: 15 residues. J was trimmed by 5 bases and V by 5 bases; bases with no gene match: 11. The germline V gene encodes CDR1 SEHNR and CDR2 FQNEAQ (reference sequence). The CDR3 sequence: CASSKGQGVLYGYTF. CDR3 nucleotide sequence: TGTGCCAGCAGCAAGGGGCAGGGGGTGTTATATGGCTACACCTTC.

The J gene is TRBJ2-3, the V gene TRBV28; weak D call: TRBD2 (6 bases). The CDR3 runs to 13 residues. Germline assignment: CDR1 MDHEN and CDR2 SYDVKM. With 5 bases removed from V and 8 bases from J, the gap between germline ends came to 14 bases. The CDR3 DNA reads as TGTGCCAGCAGTACCCAGACTAGGGGTACGCAGTATTTT. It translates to CASSTQTRGTQYF.

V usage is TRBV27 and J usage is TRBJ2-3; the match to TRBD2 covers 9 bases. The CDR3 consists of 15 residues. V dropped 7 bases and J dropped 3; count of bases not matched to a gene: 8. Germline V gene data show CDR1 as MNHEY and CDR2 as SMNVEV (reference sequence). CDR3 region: CASNNVAGVTDTQYF. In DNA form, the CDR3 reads TGTGCCAGCAATAATGTAGCGGGAGTAACAGATACGCAGTATTTT.

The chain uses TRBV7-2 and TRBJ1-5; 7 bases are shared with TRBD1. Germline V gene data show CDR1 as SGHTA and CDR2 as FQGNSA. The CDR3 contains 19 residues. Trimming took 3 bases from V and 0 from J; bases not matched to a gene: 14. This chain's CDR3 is CASSFGSGGNFYSNQPQHF. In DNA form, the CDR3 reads TGTGCCAGCAGCTTCGGGTCAGGGGGGAACTTCTATAGCAATCAGCCCCAGCATTTT.

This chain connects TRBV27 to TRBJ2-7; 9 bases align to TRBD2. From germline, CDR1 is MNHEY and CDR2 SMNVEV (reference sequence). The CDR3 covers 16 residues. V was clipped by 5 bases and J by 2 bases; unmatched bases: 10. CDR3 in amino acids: CASSPDFGGRAYEQYF. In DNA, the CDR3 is TGTGCCAGCAGTCCCGACTTTGGCGGGAGGGCCTACGAGCAGTACTTC.

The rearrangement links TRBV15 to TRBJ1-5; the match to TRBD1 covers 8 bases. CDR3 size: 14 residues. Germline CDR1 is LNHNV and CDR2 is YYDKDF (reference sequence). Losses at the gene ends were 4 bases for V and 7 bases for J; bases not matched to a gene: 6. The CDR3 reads CATSMDRARQPQHF. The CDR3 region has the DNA TGTGCCACCAGCATGGACAGGGCCAGACAGCCCCAGCATTTT.

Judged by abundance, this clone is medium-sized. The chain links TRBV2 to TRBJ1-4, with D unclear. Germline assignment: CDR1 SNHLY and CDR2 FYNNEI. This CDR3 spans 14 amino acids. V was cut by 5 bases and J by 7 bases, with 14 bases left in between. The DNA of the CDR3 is TGTGCCAGCAGTCAGCATCGGGCGACTGAAAAACTGTTTTTT. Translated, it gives CASSQHRATEKLFF.

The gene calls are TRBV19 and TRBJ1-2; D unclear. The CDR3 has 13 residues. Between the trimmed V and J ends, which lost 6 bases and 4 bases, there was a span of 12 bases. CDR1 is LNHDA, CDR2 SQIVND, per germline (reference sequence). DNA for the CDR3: TGTGCCAGTAGCGTCAACGAGGGCTATGGCTACACCTTC. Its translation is CASSVNEGYGYTF.

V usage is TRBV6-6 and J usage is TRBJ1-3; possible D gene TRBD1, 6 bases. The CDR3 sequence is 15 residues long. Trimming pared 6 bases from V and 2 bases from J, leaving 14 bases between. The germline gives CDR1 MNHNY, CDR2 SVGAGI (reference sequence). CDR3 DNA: TGTGCCAGCAGCAGCGGGGGGCCTACTGGAAACACCATATATTTT. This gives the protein CASSSGGPTGNTIYF.